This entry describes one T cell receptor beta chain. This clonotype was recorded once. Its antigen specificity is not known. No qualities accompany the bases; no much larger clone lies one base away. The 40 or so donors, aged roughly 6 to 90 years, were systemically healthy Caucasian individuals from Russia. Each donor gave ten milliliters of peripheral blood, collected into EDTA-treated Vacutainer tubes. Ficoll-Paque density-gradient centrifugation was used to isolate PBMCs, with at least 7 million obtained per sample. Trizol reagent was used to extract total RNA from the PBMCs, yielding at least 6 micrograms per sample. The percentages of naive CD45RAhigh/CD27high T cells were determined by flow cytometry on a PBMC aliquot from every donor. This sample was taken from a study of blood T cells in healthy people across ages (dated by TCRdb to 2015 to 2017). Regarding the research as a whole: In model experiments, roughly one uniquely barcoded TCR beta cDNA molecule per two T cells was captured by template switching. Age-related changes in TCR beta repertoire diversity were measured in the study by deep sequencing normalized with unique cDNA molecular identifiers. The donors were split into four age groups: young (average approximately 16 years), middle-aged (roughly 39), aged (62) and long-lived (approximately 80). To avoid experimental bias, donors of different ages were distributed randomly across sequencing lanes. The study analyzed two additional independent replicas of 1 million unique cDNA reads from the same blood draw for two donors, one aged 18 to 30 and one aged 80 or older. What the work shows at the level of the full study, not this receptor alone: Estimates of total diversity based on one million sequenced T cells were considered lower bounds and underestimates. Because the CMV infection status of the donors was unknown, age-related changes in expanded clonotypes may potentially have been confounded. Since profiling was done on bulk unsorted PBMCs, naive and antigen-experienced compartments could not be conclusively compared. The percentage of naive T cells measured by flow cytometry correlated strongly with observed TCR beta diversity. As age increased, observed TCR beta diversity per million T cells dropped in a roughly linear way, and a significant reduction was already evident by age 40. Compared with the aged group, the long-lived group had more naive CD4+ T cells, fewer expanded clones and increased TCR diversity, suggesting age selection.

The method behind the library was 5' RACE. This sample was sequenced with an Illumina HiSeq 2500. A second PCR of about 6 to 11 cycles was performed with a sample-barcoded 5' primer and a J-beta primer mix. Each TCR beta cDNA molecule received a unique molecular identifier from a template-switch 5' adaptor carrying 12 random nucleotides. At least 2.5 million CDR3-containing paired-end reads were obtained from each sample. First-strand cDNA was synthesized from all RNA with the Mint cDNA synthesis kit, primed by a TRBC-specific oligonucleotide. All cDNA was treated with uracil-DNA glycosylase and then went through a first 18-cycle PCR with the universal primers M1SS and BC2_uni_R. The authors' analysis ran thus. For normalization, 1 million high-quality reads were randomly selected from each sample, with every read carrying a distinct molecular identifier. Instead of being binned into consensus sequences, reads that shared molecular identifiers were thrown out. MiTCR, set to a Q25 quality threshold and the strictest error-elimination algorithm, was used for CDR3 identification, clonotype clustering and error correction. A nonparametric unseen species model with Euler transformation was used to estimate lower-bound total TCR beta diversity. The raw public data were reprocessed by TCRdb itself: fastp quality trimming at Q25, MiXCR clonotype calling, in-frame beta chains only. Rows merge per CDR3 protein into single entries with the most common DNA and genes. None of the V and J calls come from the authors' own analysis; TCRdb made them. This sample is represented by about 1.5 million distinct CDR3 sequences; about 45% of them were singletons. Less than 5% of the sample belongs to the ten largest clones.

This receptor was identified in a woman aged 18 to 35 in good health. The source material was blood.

The DNA sequence follows: TGTGCCACCGGCCAGTACAATGAGCAGTACTTC. This sequence encodes CATGQYNEQYF. Recombination linked TRBV24-1 to TRBJ2-7, with the D segment identity uncertain. Measured from the cysteine to the phenylalanine, the CDR3 is 11 residues long. Only the CDR3 portion is preserved as DNA: 33 bases, with reading frame beginning at the first base. Reading the germline V gene gives CDR1 KGHDR and CDR2 SFDVKD. Trimming takes 9 bases from V and 7 bases from J, and the germline ends sit 12 bases apart.